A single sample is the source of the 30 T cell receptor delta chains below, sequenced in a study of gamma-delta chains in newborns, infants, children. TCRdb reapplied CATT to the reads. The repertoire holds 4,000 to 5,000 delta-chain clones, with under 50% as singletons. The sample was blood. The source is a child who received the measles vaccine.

In DNA, the CDR3 is TGTGCTCTTGGGGAACCAAGGGTCCTACTTCCCCACTTCTTCCTCGACTGGGGGTCCTTACTGTACACCGATAAACTCATCTTT. It yields the protein CALGEPRVLLPHFFLDWGSLLYTDKLIF. The chain links TRDV1 to TRDJ1; 8 nucleotides match TRDD3. The CDR3 is 28 amino acids. Trimming took 1 base from V and 0 from J; bases not matched to a gene: 40. Per the germline V gene, CDR1 is TSWWSYY and CDR2 is QGS.

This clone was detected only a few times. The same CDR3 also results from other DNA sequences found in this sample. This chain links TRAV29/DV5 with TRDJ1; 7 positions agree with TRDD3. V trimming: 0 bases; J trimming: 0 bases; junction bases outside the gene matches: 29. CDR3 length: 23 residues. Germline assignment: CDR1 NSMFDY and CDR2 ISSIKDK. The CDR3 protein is CAASVEGLPPTGVRTLYTDKLIF. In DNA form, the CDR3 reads TGTGCAGCAAGCGTGGAGGGACTTCCCCCGACTGGGGTTCGAACCCTGTACACCGATAAACTCATCTTT.

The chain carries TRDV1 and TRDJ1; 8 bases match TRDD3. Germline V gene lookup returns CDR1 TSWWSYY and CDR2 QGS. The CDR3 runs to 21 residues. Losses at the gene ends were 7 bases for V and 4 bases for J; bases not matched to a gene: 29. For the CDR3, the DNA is TGTGCTCTTGTCCACTTCACGTCCTACTTTGTGGGGGTGGGATACGTCGATAAACTCATCTTT. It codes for CALVHFTSYFVGVGYVDKLIF.

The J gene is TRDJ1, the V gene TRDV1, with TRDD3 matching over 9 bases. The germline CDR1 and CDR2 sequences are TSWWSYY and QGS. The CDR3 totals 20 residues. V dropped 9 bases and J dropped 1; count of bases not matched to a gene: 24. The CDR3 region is CALISTELLGDRWATDKLIF. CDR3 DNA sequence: TGTGCTCTCATTTCTACGGAACTACTGGGGGACAGGTGGGCCACCGATAAACTCATCTTT.

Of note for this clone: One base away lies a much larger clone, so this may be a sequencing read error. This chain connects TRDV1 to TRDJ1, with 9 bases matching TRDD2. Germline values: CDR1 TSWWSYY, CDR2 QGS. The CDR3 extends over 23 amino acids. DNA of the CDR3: TGTGCTCTTGGGGAAGCCGGTGCCCCTTCCTACGTCTGGGGGTCGGAGGACACCTATAAACTCATCTTT. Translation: CALGEAGAPSYVWGSEDTYKLIF.

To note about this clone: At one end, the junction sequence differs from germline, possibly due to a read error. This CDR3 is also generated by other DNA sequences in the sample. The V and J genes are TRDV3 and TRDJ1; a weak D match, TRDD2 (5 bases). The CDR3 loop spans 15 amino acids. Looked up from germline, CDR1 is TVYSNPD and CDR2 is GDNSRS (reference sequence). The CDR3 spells CAFSLPTKGTDKLIF. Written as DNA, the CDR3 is TGCGCCTTCTCCCTACCGACCAAAGGTACCGATAAACTCATCTTT.

CDR3 coding DNA: TGTGCTCTTGGGGAACTCGGACCGGGGGGCTACTGGGGGATACGCCCGTACACCGATAAACTCATCTTT. It translates to CALGELGPGGYWGIRPYTDKLIF. The chain joins TRDV1 to TRDJ1; 13 nucleotides agree with TRDD3. Looked up from germline, CDR1 is TSWWSYY and CDR2 is QGS. The CDR3 covers 23 residues. V trimming: 0 bases; J trimming: 0 bases; junction bases outside the gene matches: 19.

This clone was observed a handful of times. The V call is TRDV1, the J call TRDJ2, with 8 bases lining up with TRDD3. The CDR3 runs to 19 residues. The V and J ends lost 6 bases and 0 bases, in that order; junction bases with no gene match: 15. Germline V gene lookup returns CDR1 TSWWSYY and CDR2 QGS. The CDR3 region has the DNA TGTGCTCTTGGAACTGGGGGGACGCCTTGTTTCGCTTTGACAGCACAACTCTTCTTT. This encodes CALGTGGTPCFALTAQLFF.

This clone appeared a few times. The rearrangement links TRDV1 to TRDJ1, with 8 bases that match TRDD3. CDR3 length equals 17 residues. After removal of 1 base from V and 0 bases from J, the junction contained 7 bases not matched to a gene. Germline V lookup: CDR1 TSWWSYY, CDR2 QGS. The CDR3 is CALGEPTVGGYTDKLIF. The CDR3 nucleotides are TGTGCTCTTGGGGAACCGACGGTTGGGGGATACACCGATAAACTCATCTTT.

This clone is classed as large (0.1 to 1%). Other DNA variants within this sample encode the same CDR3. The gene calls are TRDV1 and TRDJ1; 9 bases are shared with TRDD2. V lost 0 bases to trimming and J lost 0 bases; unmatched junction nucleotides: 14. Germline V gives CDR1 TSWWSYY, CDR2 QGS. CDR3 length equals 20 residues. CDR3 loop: CALGELIPSYGGGYTDKLIF. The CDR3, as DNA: TGTGCTCTTGGGGAACTGATACCTTCCTACGGTGGGGGTTACACCGATAAACTCATCTTT.

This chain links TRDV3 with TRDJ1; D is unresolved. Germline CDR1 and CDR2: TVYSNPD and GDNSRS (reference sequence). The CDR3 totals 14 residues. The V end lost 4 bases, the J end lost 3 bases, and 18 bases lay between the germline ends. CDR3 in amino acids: CASDGSIAPDKLIF. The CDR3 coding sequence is TGTGCCTCGGACGGCTCCATCGCACCCGATAAACTCATCTTT.

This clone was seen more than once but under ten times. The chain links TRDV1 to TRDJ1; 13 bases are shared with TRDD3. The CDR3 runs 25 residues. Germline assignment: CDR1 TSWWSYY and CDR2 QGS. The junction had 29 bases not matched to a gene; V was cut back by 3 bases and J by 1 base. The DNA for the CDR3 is TGTGCTCTTGGGGATCTACGGCCTTCCCTCCACTCGTGGCTACTGGGGGATACGACCACCGATAAACTCATCTTT. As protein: CALGDLRPSLHSWLLGDTTTDKLIF.

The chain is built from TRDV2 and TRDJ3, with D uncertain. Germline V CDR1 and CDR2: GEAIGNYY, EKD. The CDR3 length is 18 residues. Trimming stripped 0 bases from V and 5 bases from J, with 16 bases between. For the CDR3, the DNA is TGTGCCTGTGACACCCTCCTGGCCCCGGACCGGGACACCCGACAGATGTTTTTC. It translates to CACDTLLAPDRDTRQMFF.

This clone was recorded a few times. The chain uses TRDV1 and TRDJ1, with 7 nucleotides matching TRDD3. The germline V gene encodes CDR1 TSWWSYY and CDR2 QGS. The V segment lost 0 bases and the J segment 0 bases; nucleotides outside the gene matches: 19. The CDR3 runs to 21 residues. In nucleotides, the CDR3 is TGTGCTCTTGGGGAACTAGACCCCTCACCCTACAGTCTGGGGGACACCGATAAACTCATCTTT. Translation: CALGELDPSPYSLGDTDKLIF.

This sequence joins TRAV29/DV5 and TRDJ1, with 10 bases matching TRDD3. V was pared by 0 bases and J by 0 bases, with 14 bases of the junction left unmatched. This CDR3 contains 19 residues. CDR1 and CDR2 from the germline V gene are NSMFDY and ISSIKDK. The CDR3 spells CAASAKRTTTGGYTDKLIF. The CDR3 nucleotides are TGTGCAGCAAGCGCCAAACGAACCACTACTGGGGGATACACCGATAAACTCATCTTT.

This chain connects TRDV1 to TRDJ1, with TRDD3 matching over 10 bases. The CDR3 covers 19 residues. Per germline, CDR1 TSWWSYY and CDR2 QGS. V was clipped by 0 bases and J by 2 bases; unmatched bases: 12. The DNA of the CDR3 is TGTGCTCTTGGGGAACTAGCCGCCCTGGGGGATATTAGTACCGATAAACTCATCTTT. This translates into CALGELAALGDISTDKLIF.

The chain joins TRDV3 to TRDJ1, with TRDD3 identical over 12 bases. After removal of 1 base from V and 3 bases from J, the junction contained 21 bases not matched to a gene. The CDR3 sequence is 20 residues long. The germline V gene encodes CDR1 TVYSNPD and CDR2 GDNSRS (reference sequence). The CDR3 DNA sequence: TGTGCCTTTAACCTAACCGATGGGTACTGGGGGATACTCTCTGCCGATAAACTCATCTTT. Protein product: CAFNLTDGYWGILSADKLIF.

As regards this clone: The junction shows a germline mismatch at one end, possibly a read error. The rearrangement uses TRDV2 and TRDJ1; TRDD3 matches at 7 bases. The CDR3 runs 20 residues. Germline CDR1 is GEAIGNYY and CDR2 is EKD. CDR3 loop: CACDIITGDRRGLYTDRLIF. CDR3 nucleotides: TGTGCCTGTGACATCATTACTGGGGATCGGAGGGGATTGTACACCGATAGACTCATCTTT.

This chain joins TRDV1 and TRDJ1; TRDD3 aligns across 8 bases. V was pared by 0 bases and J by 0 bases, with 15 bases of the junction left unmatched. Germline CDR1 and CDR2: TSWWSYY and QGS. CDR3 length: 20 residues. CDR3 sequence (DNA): TGTGCTCTTGGGGAACTAGGAGCCTCACTGGGGGGAAGATACACCGATAAACTCATCTTT. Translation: CALGELGASLGGRYTDKLIF.

The CDR3 protein is CAFKDGYWGNTDKLIF. The CDR3, as DNA: TGTGCCTTTAAGGATGGCTACTGGGGGAACACCGATAAACTCATCTTT. The chain links TRDV3 to TRDJ1; 9 nucleotides match TRDD3. Trimming at V came to 1 base and at J to 0 bases, leaving 9 bases not matched to a gene. Germline V gives CDR1 TVYSNPD, CDR2 GDNSRS (reference sequence). This CDR3 contains 16 residues.

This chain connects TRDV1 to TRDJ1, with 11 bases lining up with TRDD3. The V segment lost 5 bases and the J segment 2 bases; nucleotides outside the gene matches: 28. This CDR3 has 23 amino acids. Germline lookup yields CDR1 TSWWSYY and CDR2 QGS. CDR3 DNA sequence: TGTGCTCTTGGGCACTCTCCCCTTCCTATATTTTACTGGGGGATAGTCATAACCGATAAACTCATCTTT. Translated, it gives CALGHSPLPIFYWGIVITDKLIF.

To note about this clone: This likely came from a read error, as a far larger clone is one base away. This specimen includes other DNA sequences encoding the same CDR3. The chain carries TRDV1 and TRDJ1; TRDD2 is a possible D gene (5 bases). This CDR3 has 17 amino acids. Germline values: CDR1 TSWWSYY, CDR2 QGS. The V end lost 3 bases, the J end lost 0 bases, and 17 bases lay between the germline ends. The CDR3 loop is CALGDSSFFDDTDKLIF. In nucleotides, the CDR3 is TGTGCTCTTGGGGATTCCTCCTTCTTTGACGACACCGATAAACTCATCTTT.

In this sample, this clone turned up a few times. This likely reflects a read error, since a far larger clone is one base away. The CDR3 sequence: CALGEQAMLGDEGTDKLIF. Here the CDR3 DNA reads TGTGCTCTTGGGGAACAGGCCATGTTGGGGGATGAGGGCACCGATAAACTCATCTTT. The chain employs TRDV1 and TRDJ1, with 8 bases identical to TRDD3. This CDR3 is built from 19 residues. The V and J ends lost 1 base and 1 base, in that order; junction bases with no gene match: 14. The V gene's germline CDR1 is TSWWSYY and CDR2 QGS.

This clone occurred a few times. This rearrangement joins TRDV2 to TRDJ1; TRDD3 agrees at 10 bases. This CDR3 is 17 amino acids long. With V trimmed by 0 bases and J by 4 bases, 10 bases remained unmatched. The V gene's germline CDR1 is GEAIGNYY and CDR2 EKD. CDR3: CACDTGGGGYSGDKLIF. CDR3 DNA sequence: TGTGCCTGTGACACCGGTGGTGGGGGATACAGCGGCGATAAACTCATCTTT.

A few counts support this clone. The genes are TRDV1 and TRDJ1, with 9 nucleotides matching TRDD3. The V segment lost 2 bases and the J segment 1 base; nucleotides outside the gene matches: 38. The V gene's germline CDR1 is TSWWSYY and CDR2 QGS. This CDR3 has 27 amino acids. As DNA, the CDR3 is TGTGCTCTTGGGGAATTTGAAGGCCAAGATTTCTCTCCTTTTTACTGGGGGAGACCCTTGTTCACCGATAAACTCATCTTT. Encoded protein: CALGEFEGQDFSPFYWGRPLFTDKLIF.

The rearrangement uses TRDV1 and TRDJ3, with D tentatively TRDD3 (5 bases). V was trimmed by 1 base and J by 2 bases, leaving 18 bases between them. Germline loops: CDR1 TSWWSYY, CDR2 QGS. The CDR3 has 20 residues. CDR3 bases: TGTGCTCTTGGGGAACGGCAACGTCCTCTGGGTCCCTGGGACACCCGACAGATGTTTTTC. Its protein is CALGERQRPLGPWDTRQMFF.

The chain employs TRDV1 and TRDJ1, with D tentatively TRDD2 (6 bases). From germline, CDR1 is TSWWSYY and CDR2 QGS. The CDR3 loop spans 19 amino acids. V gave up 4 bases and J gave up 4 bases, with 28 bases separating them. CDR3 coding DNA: TGTGCTCTTGGGGGACTAGTACGTCCTACAGTCGGGGAGTTCGATAAACTCATCTTT. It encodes CALGGLVRPTVGEFDKLIF.

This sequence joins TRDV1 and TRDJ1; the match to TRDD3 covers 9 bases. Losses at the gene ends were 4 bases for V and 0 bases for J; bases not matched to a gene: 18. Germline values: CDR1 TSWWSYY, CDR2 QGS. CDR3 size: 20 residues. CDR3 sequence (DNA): TGTGCTCTTGGGGTCCTCTGGGGGATGGTGTTTGGACACGACACCGATAAACTCATCTTT. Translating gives CALGVLWGMVFGHDTDKLIF.

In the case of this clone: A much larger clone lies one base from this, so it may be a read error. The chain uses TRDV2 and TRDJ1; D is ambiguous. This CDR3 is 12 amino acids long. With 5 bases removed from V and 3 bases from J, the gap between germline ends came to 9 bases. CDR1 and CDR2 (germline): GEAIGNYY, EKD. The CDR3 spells CACVGMADKLIF. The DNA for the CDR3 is TGTGCCTGTGTGGGTATGGCCGATAAACTCATCTTT.

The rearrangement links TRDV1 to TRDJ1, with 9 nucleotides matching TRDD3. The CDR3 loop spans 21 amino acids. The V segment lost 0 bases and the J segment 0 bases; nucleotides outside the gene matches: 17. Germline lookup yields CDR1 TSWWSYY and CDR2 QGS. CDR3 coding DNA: TGTGCTCTTGGGGAACTAGCCCCTCCCATGCTGGGGGATCAGTACACCGATAAACTCATCTTT. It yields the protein CALGELAPPMLGDQYTDKLIF.